This T cell receptor beta chain was found in a study of cytomegalovirus exposure and HLA in healthy donors. General study findings and limits: The classifier was said to identify cytomegalovirus status with high specificity and sensitivity. TCR beta V segments were, for the most part, productive about 87% or about 30% of the time in an earlier analysis.

In the PCR, 60 Vbeta and 13 Jbeta primers were used. The assay was immunoSEQ multiplex PCR, and TCRdb's table has in-frame clones only and misses some. The sample has 60,000 to 75,000 clones; around 78% are singletons. About this clone: Its cognate antigen is unknown.

Sequencing was performed on PBMCs. The TCR comes from a man aged 18 to 30 in good health and CMV-seropositive.

In DNA, the CDR3 is TGTGCCAGCAGCGACCGGCGGGTAGGGTATGGCTACACCTTC. Protein sequence: CASSDRRVGYGYTF. This chain joins TRBV13 and TRBJ1-2; the D is unclear. This CDR3 contains 14 residues. Trimming took 5 bases from V and 5 from J, leaving 15 bases between them. Germline V gene sequence: CDR1 PRHDT, CDR2 FYEKMQ (reference sequence).